These 15 T cell receptor beta chains were all obtained from the same sample, sequenced in a study of human T cells and chemical hapten exposure. As for time point: patch test 2, 6 weeks after DPC sensitization. Treatment defined: therapeutic diphenylcyclopropenone sensitization with weekly scalp DPC. TCRdb called the RACE reads again in MiXCR, with one record for every CDR3 protein. The data hold roughly 120,000 distinct CDR3 sequences, with 9.2% observed a single time. Sequenced material: whole blood, taken in connection with sensitization to the hapten diphenylcyclopropenone (DPC). The receptors stem from a middle-aged woman with alopecia areata. Some clones in this sample may be carry-over from other donors' samples.

The sample holds many counts of this clonotype. In DNA, the CDR3 is TGCGCCAGCAGCTTGGAAGATCTTAGCACAGATACGCAGTATTTT. It encodes CASSLEDLSTDTQYF. The J gene is TRBJ2-3, the V gene TRBV5-1; D is unresolved. The CDR3 has 15 amino acids. Germline V CDR1 and CDR2: SGHRS, YFSETQ. The V end lost 0 bases, the J end lost 0 bases, and 8 bases lay between the germline ends.

The genes are TRBV6-5 and TRBJ1-3; D is ambiguous. The CDR3 length is 14 residues. CDR1 and CDR2 (germline): MNHEY, SVGAGI. Trimming left V 7 bases short and J 0 bases short, with 10 bases between. In DNA, the CDR3 is TGTGCCAGCAAGAGGGAGAGCTCTGGAAACACCATATATTTT. The encoded protein is CASKRESSGNTIYF.

V and J are TRBV3-1 and TRBJ1-2; the D gene is possibly TRBD1 (5 bases). CDR3 length equals 13 residues. The V end was cut by 4 bases, the J end by 8 bases, with 14 bases between. Germline V gives CDR1 LGHDT, CDR2 YNNKEL (reference sequence). The CDR3 spells CASSLDSEWGYTF. The DNA for the CDR3 is TGTGCCAGCAGCCTCGACAGCGAGTGGGGCTACACCTTC.

This clonotype was found many times. V and J are TRBV4-3 and TRBJ2-2; D is uncertain. V was clipped by 4 bases and J by 0 bases, with 9 bases between them. The CDR3 extends over 15 amino acids. CDR1 is LGHNA, CDR2 YSLEER, per germline. This CDR3 is CASSRRESNTGELFF. The CDR3 nucleotides are TGCGCCAGCAGCCGCCGTGAATCGAACACCGGGGAGCTGTTTTTT.

This sequence joins TRBV7-7 and TRBJ1-6; 8 nucleotides agree with TRBD1. J gave up 7 bases and V 3 bases, and 8 bases lay outside the gene matches. Germline CDR1 is SSHAT and CDR2 is FNYEAQ (reference sequence). The CDR3 sequence is 16 residues long. The DNA for the CDR3 is TGTGCCAGCAGCTTGGCCAACAGGGGGTCGAATTCACCCCTCCACTTT. It translates to CASSLANRGSNSPLHF.

This clonotype was seen repeatedly, ten times or more. CDR3 nucleotide sequence: TGTGCCAGCAGCTCGGACGCCTTCTCTGGAAACACCATATATTTT. This codes for CASSSDAFSGNTIYF. This chain connects TRBV7-2 to TRBJ1-3; D gene ambiguous. The CDR3 sequence is 15 residues long. Germline V gene sequence: CDR1 SGHTA, CDR2 FQGNSA. V lost 4 bases, J lost 0 bases, and 10 bases lay in between.

This sequence joins TRBV4-2 and TRBJ1-2; D is possibly TRBD1 (5 bases). Trimming left V 3 bases short and J 0 bases short, with 11 bases between. This CDR3 is 15 amino acids long. The germline CDR1 and CDR2 sequences are LGHNA and YNFKEQ. CDR3 nucleotides: TGTGCCAGCAGCCAGGAGGGGCGGCCTAACTATGGCTACACCTTC. This codes for CASSQEGRPNYGYTF.

Ten or more counts support this clonotype. This sequence joins TRBV5-7 and TRBJ1-4, with 7 nucleotides matching TRBD1. TRBV5-7 is labeled an ORF, and its function is uncertain. This CDR3 is built from 15 residues. V shed 4 bases, J shed 4 bases, and the junction held 7 bases outside the gene matches. The CDR3 bases are TGTGCCAGCAGCCCGTTGTCAGGGGGTAATGAAAAACTGTTTTTT. This encodes CASSPLSGGNEKLFF.

This clonotype occurred many times. This sequence joins TRBV18 and TRBJ2-7, with D tentatively TRBD1 or TRBD2 (6 bases each). CDR3 length: 14 residues. Looked up from germline, CDR1 is KGHSH and CDR2 is LQKENI. V was cut by 4 bases and J by 2 bases, with 12 bases left in between. The CDR3 region is CASSLRDTTYEQYF. CDR3 sequence (DNA): TGTGCCAGCTCACTGCGGGACACCACCTACGAGCAGTACTTC.

On this clonotype: A read error may be the cause here, since a much bigger clone is one base away. The chain links TRBV30 to TRBJ2-7; perhaps TRBD1 as D (6 bases). Trimming left V 7 bases short and J 9 bases short, with 22 bases between. Germline lookup yields CDR1 GTSNPN and CDR2 SVGIG (reference sequence). The CDR3 extends over 13 amino acids. CDR3 protein: CAYRLAGDIGQYF. CDR3 DNA: TGTGCCTACCGACTGGCAGGGGATATAGGGCAGTACTTC.

This clonotype was observed a few times. The germline gene is not matched at one end of the junction; a read error may be the cause. This chain connects TRBV19 to TRBJ2-1, with 9 bases aligning to TRBD2. The CDR3 covers 14 residues. In germline, CDR1 is LNHDA, CDR2 SQIVND (reference sequence). The CDR3 sequence is CASSIGAGGARALF. The CDR3 DNA sequence: TGTGCCAGTAGTATAGGTGCGGGGGGGGCACGAGCGCTCTTC.

This clonotype turned up a few times. The rearrangement links TRBV5-1 to TRBJ1-3; 7 nucleotides align to TRBD1. Germline V gene data show CDR1 as SGHRS and CDR2 as YFSETQ. The V segment lost 5 bases and the J segment 4 bases; nucleotides outside the gene matches: 9. This CDR3 spans 15 amino acids. The CDR3 loop is CASRETGTSGNTIYF. The CDR3 DNA reads TGCGCCAGCAGGGAGACAGGGACCTCCGGAAACACCATATATTTT.

This clonotype was detected only a few times. The rearrangement links TRBV6-5 to TRBJ1-1, with 7 bases lining up with TRBD1. The length of the CDR3 is 13 residues. V dropped 3 bases and J dropped 11; count of bases not matched to a gene: 9. Germline V gives CDR1 MNHEY, CDR2 SVGAGI. The chain's CDR3 is CASSYNYRGGAFF. CDR3 DNA: TGTGCCAGCAGTTATAACTACAGGGGAGGCGCTTTCTTT.

This clonotype came up many times. This rearrangement joins TRBV18 to TRBJ1-1; TRBD1 is a possible D gene (5 bases). V was cut by 2 bases and J by 4 bases, with 8 bases left in between. CDR1 KGHSH and CDR2 LQKENI come from the germline V gene. This CDR3 is 13 amino acids long. The CDR3 DNA is TGTGCCAGCTCACCAGACAGAAGCACTGAAGCTTTCTTT. It is translated as CASSPDRSTEAFF. The variable domain in full, with the rest retrieved from reference TRBV18 and TRBJ1-1, is NAGVMQNPRHLVRRRGQEARLRCSPMKGHSHVYWYRQLPEEGLKFMVYLQKENIIDESGMPKERFSAEFPKEGPSILRIQQVVRGDSAAYFCASSPDRSTEAFFGQGTRLTVV.

In this sample, this clonotype turned up a few times. The chain combines TRBV28 with TRBJ2-3, with no clear D. Germline V CDR1 and CDR2: MDHEN, SYDVKM. The CDR3 is made up of 16 amino acids. With 6 bases removed from V and 2 bases from J, the gap between germline ends came to 18 bases. This CDR3 reads CASRDGSKVATDTQYF. The DNA of the CDR3 is TGTGCCAGCAGGGACGGTTCCAAGGTGGCCACAGATACGCAGTATTTT.